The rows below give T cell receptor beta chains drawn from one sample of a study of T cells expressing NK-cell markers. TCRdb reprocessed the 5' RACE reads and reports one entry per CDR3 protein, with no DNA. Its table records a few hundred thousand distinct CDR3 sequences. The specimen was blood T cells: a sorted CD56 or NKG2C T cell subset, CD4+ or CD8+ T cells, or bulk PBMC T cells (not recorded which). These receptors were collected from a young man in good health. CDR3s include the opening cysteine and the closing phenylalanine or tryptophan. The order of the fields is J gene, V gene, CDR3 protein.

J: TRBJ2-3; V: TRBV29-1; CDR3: CSVLQGPHGSTQYF
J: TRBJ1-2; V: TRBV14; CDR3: CASSQAAASYGYTF
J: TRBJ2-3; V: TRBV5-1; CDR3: CASSLGRFSTDTQYF
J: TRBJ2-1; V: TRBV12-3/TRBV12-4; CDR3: CASSFFRGNDEQFF
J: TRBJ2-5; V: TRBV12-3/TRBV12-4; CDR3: CASQQGGLETQYF
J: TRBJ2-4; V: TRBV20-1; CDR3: CSASPALAKNIQYF
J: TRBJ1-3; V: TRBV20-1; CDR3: CSVRRASGNTIYF
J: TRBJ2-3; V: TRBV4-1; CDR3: CASSQDYGEGLAGGPDTDTQYF
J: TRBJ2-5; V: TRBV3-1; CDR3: CASSPPAGVGQETQYF
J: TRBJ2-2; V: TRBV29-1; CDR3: CSVRGQARFAGELFF
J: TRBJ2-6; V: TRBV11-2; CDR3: CASSPYREISGANVLTF
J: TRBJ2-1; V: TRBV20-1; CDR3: CSANSPQRTYNEQFF
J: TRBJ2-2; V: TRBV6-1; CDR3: CASSRRGANTGELFF
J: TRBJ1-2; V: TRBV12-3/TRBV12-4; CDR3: CASSLPRWGYTF
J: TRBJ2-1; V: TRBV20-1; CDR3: CSASPGGRNEQFF
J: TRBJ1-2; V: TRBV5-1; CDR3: CASSLAGTSNGYTF
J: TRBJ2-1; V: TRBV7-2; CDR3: CASSRIAGVNEQFF
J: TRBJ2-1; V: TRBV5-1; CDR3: CASSPPGLAGDPHNEQFF
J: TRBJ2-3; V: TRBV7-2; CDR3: CASSPTGLRSDTQYF
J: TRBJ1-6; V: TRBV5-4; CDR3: CASSLFASTADNSPLHF
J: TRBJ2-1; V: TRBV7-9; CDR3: CASGGAGGNEQFF
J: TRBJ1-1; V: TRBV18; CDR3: CASSPPAGQRNTEAFF
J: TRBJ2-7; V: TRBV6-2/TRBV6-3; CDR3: CATRGDSSYEQYF
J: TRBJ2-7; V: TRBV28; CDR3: CASSSLYGDRNSYEQYF
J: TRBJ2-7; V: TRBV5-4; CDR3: CASSLGIADSLYEQYF
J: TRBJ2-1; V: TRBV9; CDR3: CASSVEPRNEQFF
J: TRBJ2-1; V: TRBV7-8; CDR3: CASSSGLAGYNEQFF
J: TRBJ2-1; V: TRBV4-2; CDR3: CASSQGPGTGNNEQFF
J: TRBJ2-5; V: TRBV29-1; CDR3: CSVAPRHGETQYF
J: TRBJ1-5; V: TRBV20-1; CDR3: CSAGARGEYQPQHF
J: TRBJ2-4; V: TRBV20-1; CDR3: CSATGLAGGGNIQYF
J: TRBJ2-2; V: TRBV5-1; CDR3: CASSLLGAVGELFF
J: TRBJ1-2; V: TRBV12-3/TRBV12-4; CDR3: CASTASGGAHGYTF
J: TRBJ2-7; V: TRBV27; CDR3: CASSYQGDTYEQYF
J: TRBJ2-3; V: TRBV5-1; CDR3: CASSIGTSSGSTDTQYF
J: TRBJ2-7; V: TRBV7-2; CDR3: CASSASKLEQYF
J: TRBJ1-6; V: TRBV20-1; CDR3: CSASRDYNSPLHF
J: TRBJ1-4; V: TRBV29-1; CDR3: CSVADGGEKLFF
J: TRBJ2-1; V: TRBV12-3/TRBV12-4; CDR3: CASSSLVNSNEQFF
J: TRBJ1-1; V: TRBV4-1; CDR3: CASSPWTVDEAFF
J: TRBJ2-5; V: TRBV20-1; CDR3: CSAPWSGRLQETQYF